This T cell receptor (beta chain) was observed in a study of blood T cell repertoires in COVID-19 (dated by TCRdb to about 2020). Turning to the overall study: Samples covering the acute and convalescent phases of COVID-19 were provided by collaborators in the United States, Italy and Spain. The material from the prospective study consisted of cDNA or gDNA derived from T cells, B-cell-depleted T cells, or PBMCs. Deeply sampled blood TCRbeta repertoires from subjects exposed to, actively infected with, or recovered from COVID-19 were included in the dataset. The repertoires were released in a freely available public database intended as a resource for research on the immune response to SARS-CoV-2. Samples were obtained from the ongoing ImmuneRACE study (first 160 participants) and from 1,200 or so subjects provided by 6 global collaborators. A de-identified subject ID, COVID-19 status, age in years and sex were almost always included in the sample metadata. HLA class I and class II types, where available, came from metadata supplied by the sample provider rather than from assay-based typing. On the study overall, not on this receptor specifically: How much clinical and demographic metadata was included differed by source and by participant, and the metadata was provided uncurated.

From its cysteine to its phenylalanine, the CDR3 spans 15 amino acids. Here the CDR3 DNA is all that survives: 45 bases in frame from base 1. Trimmed from V: 1 base; trimmed from J: 8 bases; junction bases lacking a gene match: 10. The germline V gene specifies MGHRA as CDR1 and YSYEKL as CDR2. TCRbeta CDR3 regions were amplified from genomic DNA using the immunoSEQ Assay, a bias-controlled multiplex PCR. The paper's processing steps were these. Nucleated cell counts per sample were estimated from amplification of reference gene primers within the assay. To quantify the absolute abundance of each unique TCRbeta CDR3 rearrangement, sequence reads were collapsed and filtered. Productive Simpson clonality was computed per sample as the square root of Simpson's diversity index over productive rearrangements. Sourced from immuneACCESS, this table was stored by TCRdb with only in-frame sequences that have V and J called. A share of the clones is absent; for the studies checked, an unresolved V gene accounts for under half, and the remainder has no known explanation. The V and J calls and clone size are taken from that table; D and trimming were inferred from the DNA. The sample records 180,000 or so clones, around nine tenths of which are singletons. Of the sample, about 1.6% is held by the ten largest clones.

Concerning this clone: The antigen this receptor binds is unknown. One base away there is no much larger clone; base qualities are not given.

Each collaborating institution followed its own protocols to collect whole blood in K2EDTA tubes. For TCRbeta analysis, collaborators shipped samples as frozen whole blood, isolated PBMCs, or DNA extracted from either of those sample types. The sample taken for sequencing was peripheral blood. The chain couples TRBV4-1 to TRBJ1-2, and 7 junctional nucleotides match TRBD1. The sequence came from a man in his late teens or twenties with active or convalescent COVID-19. The DNA sequence follows: TGCGCCAGCAGCCAAGCCGGGACAGTCAAGGGGGGCTACACCTTC. Translated, this is CASSQAGTVKGGYTF.